Listed below are T cell receptor beta chains from one sample, sequenced in a study of a mutant IDH1 vaccine in newly diagnosed glioma. Generated by immunoSEQ multiplex PCR, the TCRdb table keeps only in-frame clones and is missing some. The sample shows about 43,000 clones, approximately 84% of them seen only once. These TCRs' antigens remain unknown. The material was PBMCs, obtained from a glioma patient whose treatment included an IDH1 peptide vaccine. These receptor sequences come from a woman under 30 with glioma. Some clones in this sample may be carry-over from other donors' samples. CDR3s include the opening cysteine and the closing phenylalanine or tryptophan. The D gene is left open where the match is weak. Where a row states a size, it is once, few, many or the class of an expanded clone; other rows omit it.

V	size	J	D	CDR3	DNA
TRBV18	-	TRBJ1-1	-	CASSPLVMNTEAFF	TGTGCCAGCTCACCACTTGTTATGAACACTGAAGCTTTCTTT
TRBV9	once	TRBJ2-3	TRBD2	CASSVALAGELSTQYF	TGTGCCAGCAGCGTAGCTCTAGCGGGGGAGCTCAGCACGCAGTATTTT
TRBV29-1	-	TRBJ2-1	TRBD2	CSATMTGGGSYNEQFF	TGCAGCGCAACCATGACGGGAGGGGGCTCCTACAATGAGCAGTTCTTC
TRBV18	-	TRBJ2-2	-	CASSPGVAAGELFF	TGTGCCAGCTCACCAGGGGTAGCAGCCGGGGAGCTGTTTTTT
TRBV2	-	TRBJ1-4	-	CASSDRGATNEKLFF	TGTGCCAGCAGTGATCGTGGGGCGACTAATGAAAAACTGTTTTTT
TRBV19	-	TRBJ2-2	-	CASRGETGELFF	TGTGCCAGTAGGGGGGAAACCGGGGAGCTGTTTTTT
TRBV5-1	-	TRBJ1-4	-	CASSLDNNEKLFF	TGCGCCAGCAGCTTGGACAATAATGAAAAACTGTTTTTT
TRBV5-1	-	TRBJ1-2	-	CASSPQQGSYGYTF	TGCGCCAGCAGCCCCCAGCAGGGGTCTTATGGCTACACCTTC
TRBV11-2	-	TRBJ1-2	-	CASSLARPYGYTF	TGTGCCAGCAGCTTAGCTCGTCCCTATGGCTACACCTTC
TRBV6-1	-	TRBJ2-5	-	CASTPGQETQYF	TGTGCCAGCACCCCTGGACAGGAGACCCAGTACTTC
TRBV9	-	TRBJ2-3	TRBD2	CASSVERGVDTQYF	TGTGCCAGCAGCGTAGAACGGGGGGTTGATACGCAGTATTTT
TRBV5-1	-	TRBJ2-5	TRBD2	CASSFRGGPQETQYF	TGCGCCAGCAGTTTCCGCGGGGGGCCCCAAGAGACCCAGTACTTC
TRBV5-1	-	TRBJ2-5	-	CASSDLMRETQYF	TGCGCCAGCAGCGACCTGATGCGAGAGACCCAGTACTTC
TRBV29-1	-	TRBJ2-6	-	CSALGHSSGANVLTF	TGCAGCGCCCTAGGTCACAGCTCTGGGGCCAACGTCCTGACTTTC
TRBV18	-	TRBJ2-5	-	CASSPPAKETQYF	TGTGCCAGCTCACCACCTGCCAAGGAGACCCAGTACTTC
TRBV6-5	-	TRBJ2-7	-	CASSRRGPRDEQYF	TGTGCCAGCTCTAGGAGGGGACCTAGGGACGAGCAGTACTTC
TRBV27	-	TRBJ2-5	-	CASSFQAGKETQYF	TGTGCCAGCAGTTTTCAAGCAGGGAAAGAGACCCAGTACTTC
TRBV10-3	-	TRBJ1-4	-	CAISHRDTEGKLFF	TGTGCCATCAGTCACCGGGACACCGAAGGGAAACTGTTTTTT
TRBV6-1	-	TRBJ1-6	TRBD1	CASSDTGGTNSPLHF	TGTGCCAGCAGCGATACAGGGGGCACTAATTCACCCCTCCACTTT
TRBV5-4	-	TRBJ2-7	TRBD1	CASSQPHRGPSYEQYF	TGTGCCAGCAGCCAACCCCACAGGGGACCCTCCTACGAGCAGTACTTC
TRBV19	-	TRBJ1-1	-	CASSLYASKAEAFF	TGTGCCAGTAGTCTATACGCAAGCAAGGCTGAAGCTTTCTTT
TRBV27	-	TRBJ2-7	-	CASSLNRESYEQYF	TGTGCCAGCAGTTTAAACAGGGAGTCCTACGAGCAGTACTTC
TRBV5-1	-	TRBJ1-2	-	CASSSGQNYGYTF	TGCGCCAGCAGCTCTGGACAGAACTATGGCTACACCTTC
TRBV4-3	-	TRBJ1-1	-	CASSQETGARTEAFF	TGCGCCAGCAGCCAAGAGACGGGGGCGCGGACTGAAGCTTTCTTT
TRBV5-1	-	TRBJ2-7	-	CASSLEAAYEQYF	TGCGCCAGCAGCTTGGAAGCAGCCTACGAGCAGTACTTC
TRBV5-4	few	TRBJ1-1	-	CASRVEGRWTEAFF	TGTGCCAGCAGGGTTGAGGGGAGATGGACTGAAGCTTTCTTT
TRBV30	-	TRBJ2-7	TRBD2	CAWSVMVAGVYEQYF	TGTGCCTGGAGTGTGATGGTAGCGGGAGTCTACGAGCAGTACTTC
TRBV21-1	-	TRBJ1-1	-	CASSKEPTSKTEAFF	TGTGCCAGCAGCAAGGAACCCACTAGTAAAACTGAAGCTTTCTTT